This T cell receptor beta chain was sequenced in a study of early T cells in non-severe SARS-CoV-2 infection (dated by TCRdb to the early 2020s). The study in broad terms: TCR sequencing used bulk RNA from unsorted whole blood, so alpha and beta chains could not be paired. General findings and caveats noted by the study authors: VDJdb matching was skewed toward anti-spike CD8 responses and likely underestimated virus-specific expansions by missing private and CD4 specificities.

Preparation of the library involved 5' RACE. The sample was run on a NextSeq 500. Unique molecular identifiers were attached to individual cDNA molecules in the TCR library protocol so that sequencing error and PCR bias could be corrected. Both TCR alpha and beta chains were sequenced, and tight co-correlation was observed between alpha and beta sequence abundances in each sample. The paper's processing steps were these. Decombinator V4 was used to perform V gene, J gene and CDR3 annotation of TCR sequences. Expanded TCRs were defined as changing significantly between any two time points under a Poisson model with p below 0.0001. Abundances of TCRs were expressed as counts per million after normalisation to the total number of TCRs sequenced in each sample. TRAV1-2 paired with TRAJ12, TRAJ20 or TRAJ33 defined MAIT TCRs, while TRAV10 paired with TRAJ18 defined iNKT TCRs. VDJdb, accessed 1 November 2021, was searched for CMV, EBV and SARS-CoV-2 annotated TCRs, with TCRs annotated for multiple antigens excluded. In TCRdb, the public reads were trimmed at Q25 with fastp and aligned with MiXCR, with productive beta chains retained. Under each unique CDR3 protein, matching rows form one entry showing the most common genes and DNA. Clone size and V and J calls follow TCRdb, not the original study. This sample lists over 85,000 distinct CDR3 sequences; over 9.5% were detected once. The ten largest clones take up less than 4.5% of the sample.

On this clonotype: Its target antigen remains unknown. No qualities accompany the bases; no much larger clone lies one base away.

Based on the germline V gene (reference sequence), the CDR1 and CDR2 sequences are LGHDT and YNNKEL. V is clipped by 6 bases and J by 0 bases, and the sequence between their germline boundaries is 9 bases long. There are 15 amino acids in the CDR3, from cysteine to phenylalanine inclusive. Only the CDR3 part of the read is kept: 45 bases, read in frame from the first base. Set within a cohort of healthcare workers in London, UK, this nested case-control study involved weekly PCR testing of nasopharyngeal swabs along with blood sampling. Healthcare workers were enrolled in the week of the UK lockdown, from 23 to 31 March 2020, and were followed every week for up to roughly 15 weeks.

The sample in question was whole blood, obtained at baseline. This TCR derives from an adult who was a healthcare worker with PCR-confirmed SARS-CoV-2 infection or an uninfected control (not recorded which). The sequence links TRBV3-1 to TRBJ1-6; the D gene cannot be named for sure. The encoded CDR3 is CASRGESSYNSPLHF. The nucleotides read TGTGCCAGCAGGGGAGAGAGCTCCTATAATTCACCCCTCCACTTT. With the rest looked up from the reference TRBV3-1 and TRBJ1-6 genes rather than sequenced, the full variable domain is DTAVSQTPKYLVTQMGNDKSIKCEQNLGHDTMYWYKQDSKKFLKIMFSYNNKELIINETVPNRFSPKSPDKAHLNLHINSLELGDSAVYFCASRGESSYNSPLHFGNGTRLTVT.